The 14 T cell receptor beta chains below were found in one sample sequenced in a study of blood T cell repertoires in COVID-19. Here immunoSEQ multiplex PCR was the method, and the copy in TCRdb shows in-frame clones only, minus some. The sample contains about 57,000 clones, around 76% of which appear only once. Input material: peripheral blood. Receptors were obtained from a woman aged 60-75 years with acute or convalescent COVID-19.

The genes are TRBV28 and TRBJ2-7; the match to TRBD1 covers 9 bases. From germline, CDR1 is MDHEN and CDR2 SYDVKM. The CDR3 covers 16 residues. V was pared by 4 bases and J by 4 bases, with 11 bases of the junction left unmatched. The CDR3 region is CASSYVPGQGFYEQYF. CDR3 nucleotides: TGTGCCAGCAGTTACGTACCGGGACAGGGTTTTTACGAGCAGTACTTC.

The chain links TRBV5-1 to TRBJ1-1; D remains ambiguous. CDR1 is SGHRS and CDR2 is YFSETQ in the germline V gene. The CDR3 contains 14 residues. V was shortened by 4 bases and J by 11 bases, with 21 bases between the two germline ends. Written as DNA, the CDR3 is TGCGCCAGCAGCCCAGAGGACGGGCGGGGTGGTGCTTTCTTT. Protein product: CASSPEDGRGGAFF.

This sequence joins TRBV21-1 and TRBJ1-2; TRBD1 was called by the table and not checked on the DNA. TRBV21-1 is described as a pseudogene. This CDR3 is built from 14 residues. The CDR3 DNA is TGTGCCAGCAGCAAAACAGAAAACGGTGGTGGCTACACCTTC. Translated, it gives CASSKTENGGGYTF.

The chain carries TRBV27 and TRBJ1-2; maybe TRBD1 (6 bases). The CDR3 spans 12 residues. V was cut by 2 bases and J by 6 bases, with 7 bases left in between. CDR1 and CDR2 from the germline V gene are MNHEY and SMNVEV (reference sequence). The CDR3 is CASSLAGDGYTF. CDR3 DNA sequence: TGTGCCAGCAGTTTAGCAGGGGATGGCTACACCTTC.

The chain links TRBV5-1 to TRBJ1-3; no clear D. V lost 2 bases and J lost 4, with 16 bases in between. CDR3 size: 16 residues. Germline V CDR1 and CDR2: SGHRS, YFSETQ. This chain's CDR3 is CASSFRPREGGNTIYF. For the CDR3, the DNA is TGCGCCAGCAGCTTCCGACCCCGGGAAGGCGGAAACACCATATATTTT.

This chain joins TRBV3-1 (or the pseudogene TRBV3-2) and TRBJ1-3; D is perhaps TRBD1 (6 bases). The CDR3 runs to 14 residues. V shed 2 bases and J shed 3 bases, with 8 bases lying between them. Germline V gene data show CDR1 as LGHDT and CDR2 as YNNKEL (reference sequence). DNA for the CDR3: TGTGCCAGCAGCCAAACAGGGATTGGAAACACCATATATTTT. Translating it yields CASSQTGIGNTIYF.

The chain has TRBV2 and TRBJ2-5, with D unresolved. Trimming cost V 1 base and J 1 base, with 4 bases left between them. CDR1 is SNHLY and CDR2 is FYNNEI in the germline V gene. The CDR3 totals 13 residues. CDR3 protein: CASSEDSQETQYF. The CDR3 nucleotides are TGTGCCAGCAGTGAAGACTCCCAAGAGACCCAGTACTTC.

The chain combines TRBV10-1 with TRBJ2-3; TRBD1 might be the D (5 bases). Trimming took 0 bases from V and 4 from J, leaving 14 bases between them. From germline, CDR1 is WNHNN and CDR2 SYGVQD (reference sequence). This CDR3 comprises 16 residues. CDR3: CASSESQGGDADTQYF. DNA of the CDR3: TGCGCCAGCAGTGAGTCGCAGGGTGGAGATGCAGATACGCAGTATTTT.

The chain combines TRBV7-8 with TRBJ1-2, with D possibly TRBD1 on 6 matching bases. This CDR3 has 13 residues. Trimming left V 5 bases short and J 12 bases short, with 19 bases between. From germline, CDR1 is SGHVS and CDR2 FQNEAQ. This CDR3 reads CASSHNMDRGHTF. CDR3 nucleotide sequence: TGTGCCAGCAGCCACAATATGGACAGAGGGCACACCTTC.

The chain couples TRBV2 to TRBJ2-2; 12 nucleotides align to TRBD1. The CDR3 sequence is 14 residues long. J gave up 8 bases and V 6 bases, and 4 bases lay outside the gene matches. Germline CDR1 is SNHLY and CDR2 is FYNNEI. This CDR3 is CASRRGQGAGELFF. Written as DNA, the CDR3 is TGTGCCAGCAGGAGGGGACAGGGGGCTGGGGAGCTGTTTTTT.

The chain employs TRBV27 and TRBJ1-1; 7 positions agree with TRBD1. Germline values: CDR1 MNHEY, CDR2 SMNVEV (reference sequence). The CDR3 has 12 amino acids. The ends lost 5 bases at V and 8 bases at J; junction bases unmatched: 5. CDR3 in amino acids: CASSQRQGEAFF. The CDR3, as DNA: TGTGCCAGCAGTCAACGACAGGGAGAAGCTTTCTTT.

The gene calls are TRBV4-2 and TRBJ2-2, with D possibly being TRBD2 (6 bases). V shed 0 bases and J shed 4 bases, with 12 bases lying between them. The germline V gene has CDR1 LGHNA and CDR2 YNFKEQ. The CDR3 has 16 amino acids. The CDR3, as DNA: TGTGCCAGCAGCCAAGAGGCGGCGGAGGGCACCGGGGAGCTGTTTTTT. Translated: CASSQEAAEGTGELFF.

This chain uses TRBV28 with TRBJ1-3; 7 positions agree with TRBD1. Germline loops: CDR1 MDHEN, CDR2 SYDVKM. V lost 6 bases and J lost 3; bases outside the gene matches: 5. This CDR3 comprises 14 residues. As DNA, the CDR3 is TGTGCCAGCAGAATTGACAGGGTTGGAAACACCATATATTTT. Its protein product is CASRIDRVGNTIYF. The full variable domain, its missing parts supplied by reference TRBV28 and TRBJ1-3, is DVKVTQSSRYLVKRTGEKVFLECVQDMDHENMFWYRQDPGLGLRLIYFSYDVKMKEKGDIPEGYSVSREKKERFSLILESASTNQTSMYLCASRIDRVGNTIYFGEGSWLTVV.

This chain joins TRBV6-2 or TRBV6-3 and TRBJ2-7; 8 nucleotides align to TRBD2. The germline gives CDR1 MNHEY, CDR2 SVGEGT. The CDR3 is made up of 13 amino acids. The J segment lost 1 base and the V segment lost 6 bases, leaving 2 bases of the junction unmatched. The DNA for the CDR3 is TGTGCCAGCAGCCGCGGGGGGTCCTACGAGCAGTACTTC. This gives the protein CASSRGGSYEQYF.